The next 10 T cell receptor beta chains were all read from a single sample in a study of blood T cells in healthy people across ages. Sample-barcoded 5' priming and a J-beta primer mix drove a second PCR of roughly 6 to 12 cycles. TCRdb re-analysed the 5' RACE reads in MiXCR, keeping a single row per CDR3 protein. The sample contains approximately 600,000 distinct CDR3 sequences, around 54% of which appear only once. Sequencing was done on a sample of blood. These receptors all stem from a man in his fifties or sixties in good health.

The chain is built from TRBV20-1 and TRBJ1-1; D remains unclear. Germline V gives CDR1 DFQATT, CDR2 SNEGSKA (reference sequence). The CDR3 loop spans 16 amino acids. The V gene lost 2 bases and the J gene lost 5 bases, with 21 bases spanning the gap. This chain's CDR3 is CSARLHATAGWTEAFF. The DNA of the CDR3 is TGCAGTGCTAGACTACACGCCACAGCGGGCTGGACTGAAGCTTTCTTT.

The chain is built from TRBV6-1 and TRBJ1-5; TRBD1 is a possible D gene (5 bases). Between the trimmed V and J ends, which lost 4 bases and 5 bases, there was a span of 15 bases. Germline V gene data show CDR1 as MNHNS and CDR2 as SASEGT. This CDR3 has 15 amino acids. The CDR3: CASSAGIGGDQPQHF. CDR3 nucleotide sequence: TGTGCCAGCAGTGCCGGGATCGGGGGGGATCAGCCCCAGCATTTT.

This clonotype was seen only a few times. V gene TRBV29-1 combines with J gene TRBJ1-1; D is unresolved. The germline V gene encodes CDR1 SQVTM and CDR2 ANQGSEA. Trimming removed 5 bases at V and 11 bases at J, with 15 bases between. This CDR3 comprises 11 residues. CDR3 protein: CSVSGQPGAFF. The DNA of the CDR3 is TGCAGCGTTTCAGGCCAACCGGGGGCTTTCTTT.

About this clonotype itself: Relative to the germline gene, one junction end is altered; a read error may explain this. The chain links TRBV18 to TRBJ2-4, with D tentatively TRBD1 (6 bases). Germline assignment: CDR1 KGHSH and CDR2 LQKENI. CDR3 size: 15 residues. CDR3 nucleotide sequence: TGTGCCAGCTCACCAATTCCAGGGGACAAAAACATTCGGTACTTC. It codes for CASSPIPGDKNIRYF.

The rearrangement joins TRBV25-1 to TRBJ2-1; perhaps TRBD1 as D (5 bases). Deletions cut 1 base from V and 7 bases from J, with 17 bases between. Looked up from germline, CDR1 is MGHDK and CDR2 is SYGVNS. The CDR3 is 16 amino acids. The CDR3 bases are TGTGCCAGCAGTGAATCTGGCAGGGCCGATGTGAATGAGCAGTTCTTC. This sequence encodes CASSESGRADVNEQFF.

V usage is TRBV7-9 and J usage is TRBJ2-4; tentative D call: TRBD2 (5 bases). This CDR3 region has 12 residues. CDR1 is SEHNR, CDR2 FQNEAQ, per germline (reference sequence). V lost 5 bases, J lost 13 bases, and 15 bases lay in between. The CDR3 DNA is TGTGCCAGCAGCGAAAAGACCGGGAAGCAGTACTTC. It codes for CASSEKTGKQYF. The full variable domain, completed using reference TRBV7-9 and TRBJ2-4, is DTGVSQNPRHKITKRGQNVTFRCDPISEHNRLYWYRQTLGQGPEFLTYFQNEAQLEKSRLLSDRFSAERPKGSFSTLEIQRTEQGDSAMYLCASSEKTGKQYFGAGTRLSVL.

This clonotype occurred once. DNA for the CDR3: TGTGCCAGCTCACCACCGAGCGCCGTGAACACTGAAGCTTTCTTT. It codes for CASSPPSAVNTEAFF. The chain recombines TRBV18 with TRBJ1-1; D not resolved. This CDR3 spans 15 amino acids. Deletions cut 0 bases from V and 0 bases from J, with 8 bases between. Germline V CDR1 and CDR2: KGHSH, LQKENI.

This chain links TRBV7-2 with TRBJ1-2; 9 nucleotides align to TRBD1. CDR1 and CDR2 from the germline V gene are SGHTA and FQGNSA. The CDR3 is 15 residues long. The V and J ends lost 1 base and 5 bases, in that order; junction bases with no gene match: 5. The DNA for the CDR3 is TGTGCCAGCAGCTTAGTAGTGGGACAGGGATATGGCTACACCTTC. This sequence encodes CASSLVVGQGYGYTF.

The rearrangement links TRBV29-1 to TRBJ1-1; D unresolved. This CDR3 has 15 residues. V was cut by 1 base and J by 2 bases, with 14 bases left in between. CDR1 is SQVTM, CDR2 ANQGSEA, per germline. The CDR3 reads CSVEVPRTGNTEAFF. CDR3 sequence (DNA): TGCAGCGTTGAAGTTCCCAGGACGGGTAACACTGAAGCTTTCTTT.

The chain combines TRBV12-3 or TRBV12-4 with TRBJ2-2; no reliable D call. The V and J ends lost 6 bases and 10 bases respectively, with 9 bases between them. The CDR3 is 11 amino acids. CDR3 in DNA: TGTGCCAGCAGGCTCGATAAGGAGCTGTTTTTT. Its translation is CASRLDKELFF.